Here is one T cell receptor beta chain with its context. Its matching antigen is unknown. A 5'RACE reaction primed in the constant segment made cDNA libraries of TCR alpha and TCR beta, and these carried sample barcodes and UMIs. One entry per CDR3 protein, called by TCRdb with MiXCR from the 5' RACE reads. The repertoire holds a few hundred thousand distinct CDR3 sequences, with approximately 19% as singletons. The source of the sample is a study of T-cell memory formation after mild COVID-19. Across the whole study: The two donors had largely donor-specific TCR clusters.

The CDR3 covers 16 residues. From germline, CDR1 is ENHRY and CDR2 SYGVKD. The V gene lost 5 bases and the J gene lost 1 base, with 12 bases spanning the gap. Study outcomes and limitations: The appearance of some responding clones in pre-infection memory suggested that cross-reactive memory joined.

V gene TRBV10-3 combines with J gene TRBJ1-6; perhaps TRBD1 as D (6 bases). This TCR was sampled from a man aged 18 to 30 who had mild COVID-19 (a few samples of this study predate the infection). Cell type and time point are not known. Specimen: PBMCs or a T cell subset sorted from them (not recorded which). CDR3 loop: CAISLSGASYNSPLHF. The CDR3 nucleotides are TGTGCCATCAGTTTATCAGGGGCGTCCTATAATTCACCCCTCCACTTT.